These 12 T cell receptor beta chains originate from one sample sequenced in a study of beta chain features in type 1 diabetes. Study observations and caveats: Among all four CD4+ subsets, Type 1 diabetes patients had TCRB CDR3s that were moderately but significantly shorter.

Sequencing targeted expressed TCRB transcripts, as all isolated RNA had been reverse transcribed. Assay used: immunoSEQ multiplex PCR; TCRdb lists only in-frame clones, some missing. The table records 250,000 to 300,000 clones, 14% of them present only once. Their recognized antigens are unknown. The specimen was naive CD4+ T cells from blood. The receptors were gathered from a man aged 30 to 45 with type 1 diabetes.

This sequence joins TRBV28 and TRBJ1-1, with a possible D match to TRBD1 (5 bases). Germline V gene lookup returns CDR1 MDHEN and CDR2 SYDVKM. The CDR3 runs to 16 residues. The ends were cut back, 7 bases at V and 2 bases at J, with 20 bases in the middle. This chain's CDR3 is CASTPSEGSANTEAFF. The CDR3, as DNA: TGTGCCAGCACTCCTTCGGAGGGGTCAGCCAACACTGAAGCTTTCTTT.

V and J are TRBV4-2 and TRBJ2-3, with a weak D call TRBD2 (6 bases). The length of the CDR3 is 15 residues. The germline gives CDR1 LGHNA, CDR2 YNFKEQ. The V end lost 3 bases, the J end lost 4 bases, and 14 bases lay between the germline ends. DNA for the CDR3: TGTGCCAGCAGCCACGGGGGAGAGAGGCCAGATACGCAGTATTTT. Translated, it gives CASSHGGERPDTQYF.

The chain links TRBV4-2 to TRBJ1-4; D call uncertain. This CDR3 comprises 15 residues. CDR1 is LGHNA, CDR2 YNFKEQ, per germline. V was cut by 4 bases and J by 7 bases, with 16 bases left in between. The CDR3 coding sequence is TGTGCCAGCAGCCCCGGTGGGCAGAGTGGTGAAAAACTGTTTTTT. Translation gives CASSPGGQSGEKLFF.

This sequence joins TRBV18 and TRBJ2-5; a possible D gene is TRBD1 (5 bases). The ends were cut back, 6 bases at V and 2 bases at J, with 10 bases in the middle. The CDR3 totals 13 residues. Per the germline V gene, CDR1 is KGHSH and CDR2 is LQKENI. The CDR3 is CASSPTGQETQYF. Written as DNA, the CDR3 is TGTGCCAGCTCGCCAACAGGTCAAGAGACCCAGTACTTC.

V gene TRBV28 combines with J gene TRBJ1-2, with a weak D call TRBD1 (5 bases). Trimming took off 2 bases at V and 3 bases at J, with 13 bases between the two ends. The CDR3 spans 15 residues. Germline lookup yields CDR1 MDHEN and CDR2 SYDVKM. CDR3 amino acids: CASSLGAGDHYGYTF. In nucleotides, the CDR3 is TGTGCCAGCAGTTTAGGGGCCGGTGACCACTATGGCTACACCTTC.

This clone has just a few counts. The chain employs TRBV5-1 and TRBJ1-6; 8 bases map to TRBD1. CDR1 and CDR2 (germline): SGHRS, YFSETQ. CDR3 length: 14 residues. The junction had 7 bases not matched to a gene; V was cut back by 4 bases and J by 10 bases. CDR3 sequence: CASSVGQGGSPLHF. The CDR3 bases are TGCGCCAGCAGCGTTGGACAGGGTGGATCACCCCTCCACTTT.

This chain joins TRBV30 and TRBJ2-2; D is perhaps TRBD1 (5 bases). The V gene's germline CDR1 is GTSNPN and CDR2 SVGIG (reference sequence). The CDR3 contains 16 residues. V was clipped by 1 base and J by 0 bases, with 12 bases between them. CDR3 sequence (DNA): TGTGCCTGGAGTGAGTCAGGGCCCACGAACACCGGGGAGCTGTTTTTT. It codes for CAWSESGPTNTGELFF. The full variable domain, rest sourced from reference TRBV30 and TRBJ2-2, is SQTIHQWPATLVQPVGSPLSLECTVEGTSNPNLYWYRQAAGRGLQLLFYSVGIGQISSEVPQNLSASRPQDRQFILSSKKLLLSDSGFYLCAWSESGPTNTGELFFGEGSRLTVL.

This clone was seen a few times. CDR3 DNA sequence: TGTGCCAGCAGCCTCCTAGCGGGAGGGTACAATGAGCAGTTCTTC. This translates into CASSLLAGGYNEQFF. The chain carries TRBV9 and TRBJ2-1; 12 positions match TRBD2. Germline V lookup: CDR1 SGDLS, CDR2 YYNGEE. The junction had 3 bases not matched to a gene; V was cut back by 4 bases and J by 4 bases. The CDR3 has 15 amino acids.

The V call is TRBV2, the J call TRBJ2-5; D gene unclear. Trimming removed 5 bases from V and 1 base from J, with 8 bases in between. The CDR3 spans 13 residues. CDR1 is SNHLY and CDR2 is FYNNEI in the germline V gene. The CDR3 DNA reads TGTGCCAGCAGTTTAGACACCCAAGAGACCCAGTACTTC. It specifies CASSLDTQETQYF.

This clone was observed a handful of times. The rearrangement uses TRBV28 and TRBJ2-7; the match to TRBD1 covers 8 bases. V trimming: 2 bases; J trimming: 6 bases; junction bases outside the gene matches: 9. Germline values: CDR1 MDHEN, CDR2 SYDVKM. This CDR3 has 15 residues. In nucleotides, the CDR3 is TGTGCCAGCAGTTTAGTGGACAGGGACACGTTCGAGCAGTACTTC. It is translated as CASSLVDRDTFEQYF.

The rearrangement uses TRBV4-3 and TRBJ2-2, with 8 bases fitting TRBD1. CDR1 is LGHNA, CDR2 YSLEER, per germline. The V and J ends lost 3 bases and 3 bases, in that order; junction bases with no gene match: 6. The CDR3 is 16 residues long. The CDR3 DNA reads TGCGCCAGCAGCCACGGACAGGGTAGTTACACCGGGGAGCTGTTTTTT. Its translation is CASSHGQGSYTGELFF.

The rearrangement uses TRBV30 and TRBJ1-1, with D possibly matching TRBD1 (6 bases). Germline CDR1 is GTSNPN and CDR2 is SVGIG (reference sequence). The CDR3 sequence is 14 residues long. Deletions cut 0 bases from V and 5 bases from J, with 13 bases between. In nucleotides, the CDR3 is TGTGCCTGGAGTGTACTAAGGGGGGGGACTGAAGCTTTCTTT. Its translation: CAWSVLRGGTEAFF.